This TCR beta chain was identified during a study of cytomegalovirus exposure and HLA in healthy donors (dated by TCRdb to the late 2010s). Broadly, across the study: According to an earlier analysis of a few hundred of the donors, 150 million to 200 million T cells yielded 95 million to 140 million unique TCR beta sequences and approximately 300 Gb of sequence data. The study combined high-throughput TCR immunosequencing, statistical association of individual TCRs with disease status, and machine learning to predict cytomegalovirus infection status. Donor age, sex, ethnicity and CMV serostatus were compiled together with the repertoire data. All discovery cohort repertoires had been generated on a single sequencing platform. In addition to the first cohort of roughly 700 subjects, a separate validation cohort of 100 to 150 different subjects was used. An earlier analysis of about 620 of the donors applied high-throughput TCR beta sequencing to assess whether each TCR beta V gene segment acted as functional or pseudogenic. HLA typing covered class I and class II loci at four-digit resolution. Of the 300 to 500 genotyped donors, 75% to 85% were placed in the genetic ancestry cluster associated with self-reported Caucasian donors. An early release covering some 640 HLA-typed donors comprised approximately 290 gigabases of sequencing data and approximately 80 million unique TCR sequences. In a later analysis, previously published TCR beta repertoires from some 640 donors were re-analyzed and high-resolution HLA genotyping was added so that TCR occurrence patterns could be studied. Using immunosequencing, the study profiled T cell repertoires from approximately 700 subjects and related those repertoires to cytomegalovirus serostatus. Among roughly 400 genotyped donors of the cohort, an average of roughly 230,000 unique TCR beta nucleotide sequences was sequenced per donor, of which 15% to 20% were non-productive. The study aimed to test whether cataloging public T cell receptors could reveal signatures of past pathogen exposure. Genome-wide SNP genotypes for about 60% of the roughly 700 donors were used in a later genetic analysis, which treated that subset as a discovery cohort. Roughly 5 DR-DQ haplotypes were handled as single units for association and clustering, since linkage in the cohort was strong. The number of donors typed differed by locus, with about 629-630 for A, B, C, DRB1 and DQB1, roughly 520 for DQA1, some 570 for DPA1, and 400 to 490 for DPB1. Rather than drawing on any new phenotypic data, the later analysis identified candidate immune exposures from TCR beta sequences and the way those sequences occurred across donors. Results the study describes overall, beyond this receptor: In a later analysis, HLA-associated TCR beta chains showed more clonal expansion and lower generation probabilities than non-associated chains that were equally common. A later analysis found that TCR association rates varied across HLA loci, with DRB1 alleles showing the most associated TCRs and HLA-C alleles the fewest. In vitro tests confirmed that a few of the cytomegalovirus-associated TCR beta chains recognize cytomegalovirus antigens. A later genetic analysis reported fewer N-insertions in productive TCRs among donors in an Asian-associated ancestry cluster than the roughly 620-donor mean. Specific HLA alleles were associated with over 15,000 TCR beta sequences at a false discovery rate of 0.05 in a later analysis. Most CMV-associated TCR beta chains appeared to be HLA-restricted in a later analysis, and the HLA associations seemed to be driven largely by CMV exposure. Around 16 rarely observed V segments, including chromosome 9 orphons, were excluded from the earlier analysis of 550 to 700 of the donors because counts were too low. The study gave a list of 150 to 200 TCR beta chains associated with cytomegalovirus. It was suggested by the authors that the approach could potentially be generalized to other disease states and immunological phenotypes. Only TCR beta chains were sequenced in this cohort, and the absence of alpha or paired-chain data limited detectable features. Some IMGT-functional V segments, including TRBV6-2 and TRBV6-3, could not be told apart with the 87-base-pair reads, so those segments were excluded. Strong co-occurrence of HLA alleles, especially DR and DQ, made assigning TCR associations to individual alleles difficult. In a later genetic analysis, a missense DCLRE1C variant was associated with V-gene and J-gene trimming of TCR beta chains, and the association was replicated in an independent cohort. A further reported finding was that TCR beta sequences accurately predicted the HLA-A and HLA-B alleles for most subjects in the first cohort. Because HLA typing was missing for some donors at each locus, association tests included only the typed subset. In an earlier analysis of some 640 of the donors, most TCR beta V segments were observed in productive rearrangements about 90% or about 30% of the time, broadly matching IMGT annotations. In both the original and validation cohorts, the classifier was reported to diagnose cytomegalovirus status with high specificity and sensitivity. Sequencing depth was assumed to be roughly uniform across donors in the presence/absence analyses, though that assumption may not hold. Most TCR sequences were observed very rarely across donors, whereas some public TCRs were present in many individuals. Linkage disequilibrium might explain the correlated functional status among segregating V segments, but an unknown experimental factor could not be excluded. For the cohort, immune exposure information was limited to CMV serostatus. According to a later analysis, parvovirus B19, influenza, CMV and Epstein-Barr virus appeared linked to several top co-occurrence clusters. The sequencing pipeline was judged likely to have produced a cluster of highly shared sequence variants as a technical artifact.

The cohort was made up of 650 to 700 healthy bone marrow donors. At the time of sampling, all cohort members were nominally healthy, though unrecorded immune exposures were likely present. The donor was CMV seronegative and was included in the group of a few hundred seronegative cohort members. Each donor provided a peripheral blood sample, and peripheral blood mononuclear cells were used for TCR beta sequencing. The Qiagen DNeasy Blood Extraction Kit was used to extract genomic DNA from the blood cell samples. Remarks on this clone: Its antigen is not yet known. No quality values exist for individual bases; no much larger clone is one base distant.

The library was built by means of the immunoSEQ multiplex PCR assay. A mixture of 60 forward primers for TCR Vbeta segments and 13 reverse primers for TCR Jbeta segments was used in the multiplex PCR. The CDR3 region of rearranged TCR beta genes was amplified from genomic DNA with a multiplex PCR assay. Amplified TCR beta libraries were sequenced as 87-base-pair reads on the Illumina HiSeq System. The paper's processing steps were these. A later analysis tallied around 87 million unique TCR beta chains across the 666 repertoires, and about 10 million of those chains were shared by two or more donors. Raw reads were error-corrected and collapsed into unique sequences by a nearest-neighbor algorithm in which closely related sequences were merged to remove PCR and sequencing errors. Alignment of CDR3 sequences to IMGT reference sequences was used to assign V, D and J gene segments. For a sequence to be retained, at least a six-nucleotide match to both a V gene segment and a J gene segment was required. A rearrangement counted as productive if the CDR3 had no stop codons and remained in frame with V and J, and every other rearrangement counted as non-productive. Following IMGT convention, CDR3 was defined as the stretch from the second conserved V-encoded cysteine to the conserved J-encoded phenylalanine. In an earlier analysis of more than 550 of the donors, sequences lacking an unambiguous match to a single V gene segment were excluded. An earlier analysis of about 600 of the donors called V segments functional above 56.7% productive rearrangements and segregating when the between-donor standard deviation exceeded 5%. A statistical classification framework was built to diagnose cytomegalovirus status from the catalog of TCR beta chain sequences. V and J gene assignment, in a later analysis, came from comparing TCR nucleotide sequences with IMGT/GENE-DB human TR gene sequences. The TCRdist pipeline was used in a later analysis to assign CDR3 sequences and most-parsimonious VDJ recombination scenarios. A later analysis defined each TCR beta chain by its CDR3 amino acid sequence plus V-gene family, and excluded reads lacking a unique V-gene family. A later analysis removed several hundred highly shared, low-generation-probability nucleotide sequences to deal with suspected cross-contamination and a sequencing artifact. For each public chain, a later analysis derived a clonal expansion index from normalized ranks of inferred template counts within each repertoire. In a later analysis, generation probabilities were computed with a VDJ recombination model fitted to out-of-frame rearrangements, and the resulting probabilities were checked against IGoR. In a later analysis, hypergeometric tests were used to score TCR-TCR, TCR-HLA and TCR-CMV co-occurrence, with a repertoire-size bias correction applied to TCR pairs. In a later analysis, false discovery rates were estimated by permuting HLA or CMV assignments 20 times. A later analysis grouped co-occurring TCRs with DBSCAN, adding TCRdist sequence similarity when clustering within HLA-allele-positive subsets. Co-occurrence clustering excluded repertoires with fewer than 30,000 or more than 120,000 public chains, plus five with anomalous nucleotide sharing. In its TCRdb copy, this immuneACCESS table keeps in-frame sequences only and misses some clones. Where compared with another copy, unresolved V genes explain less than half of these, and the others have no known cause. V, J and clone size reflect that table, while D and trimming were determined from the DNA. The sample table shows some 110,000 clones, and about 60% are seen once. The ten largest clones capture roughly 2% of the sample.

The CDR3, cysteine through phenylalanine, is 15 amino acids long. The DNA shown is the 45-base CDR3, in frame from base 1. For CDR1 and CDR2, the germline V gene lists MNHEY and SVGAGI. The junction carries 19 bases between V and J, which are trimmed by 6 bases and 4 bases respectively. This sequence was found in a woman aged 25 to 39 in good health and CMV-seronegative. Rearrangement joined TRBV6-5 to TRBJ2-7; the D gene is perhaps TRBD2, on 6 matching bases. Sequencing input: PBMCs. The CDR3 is CASRAPGARSYEQYF. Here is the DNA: TGTGCCAGCAGGGCCCCGGGAGCACGAAGTTACGAGCAGTACTTC.